The 14 T cell receptor beta chains below come from one sample, sequenced in a study of blood T cell repertoires in COVID-19. Produced via immunoSEQ multiplex PCR; TCRdb's table is partial and in-frame only. Of 55,000 to 90,000 clones in the sample, 86% were seen once. Sequenced input: peripheral blood. The receptor source for this set is a man between 65 and 85 years old with active COVID-19.

The chain couples TRBV7-8 to TRBJ1-2; 10 nucleotides agree with TRBD1. V trimming: 1 base; J trimming: 0 bases; junction bases outside the gene matches: 5. Germline V lookup: CDR1 SGHVS, CDR2 FQNEAQ. This CDR3 has 17 residues. The CDR3 DNA reads TGTGCCAGCAGCTTAGGGACAGGGGGTTCGGCTAACTATGGCTACACCTTC. It specifies CASSLGTGGSANYGYTF.

J is TRBJ2-5 and V is TRBV6-1; perhaps TRBD1 as D (6 bases). Per the germline V gene, CDR1 is MNHNS and CDR2 is SASEGT. The length of the CDR3 is 12 residues. The V and J ends lost 8 bases and 1 base respectively, with 8 bases between them. CDR3 loop: CASQDSQETQYF. CDR3 coding DNA: TGTGCCAGCCAGGACAGCCAAGAGACCCAGTACTTC.

J is TRBJ1-6 and V is TRBV5-6, with D perhaps matching TRBD1 (5 bases). The V and J ends lost 6 bases and 5 bases respectively, with 9 bases between them. This CDR3 is built from 13 residues. Looked up from germline, CDR1 is SGHDT and CDR2 is YYEEEE. CDR3 nucleotides: TGTGCCAGCACGGACAACAATAATTCACCCCTCCACTTT. It yields the protein CASTDNNNSPLHF.

The chain employs TRBV6-5 and TRBJ1-1; D unclear. V lost 0 bases and J 6 bases, leaving 17 bases between the germline ends. This CDR3 is 16 amino acids long. Germline CDR1 reads MNHEY; CDR2 reads SVGAGI. The CDR3 spells CASSYSTPTKASEAFF. CDR3 nucleotide sequence: TGTGCCAGCAGTTACTCGACCCCGACAAAAGCCTCTGAAGCTTTCTTT.

This chain connects TRBV7-2 to TRBJ1-3; tentatively, D is TRBD1 (5 bases). The germline V and J ends were trimmed by 5 bases and 7 bases, with 21 bases remaining between them. The CDR3 loop spans 16 amino acids. CDR1 SGHTA and CDR2 FQGNSA come from the germline V gene. The CDR3 nucleotides are TGTGCCAGCAGCCCGGAGGGGACTCTACTAGGGAACACCATATATTTT. It specifies CASSPEGTLLGNTIYF.

The chain joins TRBV5-8 to TRBJ2-1, with 8 bases fitting TRBD1. CDR3 length: 16 amino acids. Germline-derived CDR1 and CDR2 are SGHTS and YDEGEE. V lost 4 bases and J lost 8; bases outside the gene matches: 14. The CDR3 reads CASSRGWDRSFDEQFF. The CDR3 coding sequence is TGTGCCAGCAGCCGGGGCTGGGACAGGAGTTTCGATGAGCAGTTCTTC.

The V and J genes are TRBV21-1 and TRBJ1-3; the listed D gene, TRBD1, was not tested against the DNA. TRBV21-1 is shown as a pseudogene. This CDR3 comprises 16 residues. CDR3 loop: CASSLPPGPAGNTIYF. The CDR3 coding sequence is TGTGCCAGCAGCCTCCCCCCAGGGCCAGCTGGAAACACCATATATTTT.

The rearrangement joins TRBV2 to TRBJ1-2; TRBD1 matches at 7 bases. Looked up from germline, CDR1 is SNHLY and CDR2 is FYNNEI. V shed 7 bases and J 7 bases; nucleotides not matched to a gene: 15. CDR3 size: 15 residues. The chain's CDR3 is CASTPGGQGIGGYTF. CDR3 bases: TGTGCCAGCACACCAGGGGGGCAGGGGATCGGTGGCTACACCTTC.

The chain carries TRBV21-1 and TRBJ1-2; the table's D call of TRBD1 was not tested on the DNA. TRBV21-1 is an annotated pseudogene. CDR3 length: 17 residues. CDR3 nucleotide sequence: TGTGCCAGCAGCAACCCGACAGCCCGAACCGCGCCCTATGGCTACACCTTC. This translates into CASSNPTARTAPYGYTF.

V and J are TRBV4-2 and TRBJ1-4; D possibly corresponds to TRBD1 (5 bases). CDR3 length equals 19 residues. V dropped 0 bases and J dropped 0 bases, with 17 bases sitting between them. The germline V gene has CDR1 LGHNA and CDR2 YNFKEQ. CDR3 residues: CASSQESVGWGATNEKLFF. DNA for the CDR3: TGTGCCAGCAGCCAAGAGTCGGTTGGTTGGGGGGCAACTAATGAAAAACTGTTTTTT.

The chain couples TRBV7-2 to TRBJ2-5; D might be TRBD2 (5 bases). V was trimmed by 1 base and J by 5 bases, leaving 17 bases between them. Germline V lookup: CDR1 SGHTA, CDR2 FQGNSA. The CDR3 loop spans 16 amino acids. The DNA for the CDR3 is TGTGCCAGCAGCTTAGTGGTTAGCGCCTTTTCGGAGACCCAGTACTTC. It specifies CASSLVVSAFSETQYF.

The gene calls are TRBV5-4 and TRBJ1-5; 9 bases line up with TRBD1. V lost 4 bases to trimming and J lost 6 bases; unmatched junction nucleotides: 5. The length of the CDR3 is 14 residues. CDR1 and CDR2 (germline): SGHNT, YYREEE (reference sequence). CDR3 sequence: CASSAGQGGQPQHF. The DNA of the CDR3 is TGTGCCAGCAGCGCGGGACAGGGCGGTCAGCCCCAGCATTTT.

The rearrangement joins TRBV19 to TRBJ1-2; D is uncertain. Trimming stripped 6 bases from V and 4 bases from J, with 9 bases between. The CDR3 runs to 12 residues. Germline V CDR1 and CDR2: LNHDA, SQIVND (reference sequence). DNA of the CDR3: TGTGCCAGTAGCCCCGGCGGCTATGGCTACACCTTC. It is translated as CASSPGGYGYTF.

The chain joins TRBV6-6 to TRBJ1-2; maybe TRBD1 (5 bases). The CDR3 has 15 amino acids. Germline CDR1 and CDR2: MNHNY and SVGAGI (reference sequence). Trimming cost V 2 bases and J 3 bases, with 13 bases left between them. The CDR3 reads CASSYPGGGDYGYTF. CDR3 sequence (DNA): TGTGCCAGCAGTTACCCCGGCGGGGGGGACTATGGCTACACCTTC.